These T cell receptor beta chains were read from a single sample in a study of T cells in Graves' hyperthyroidism and ophthalmopathy. TCRdb recomputed calls from the multiplex PCR reads with MiXCR, one row per CDR3 protein. Among over 350,000 distinct CDR3 sequences, approximately 15% were seen once, and the ten largest hold 13%. Sample: blood. The receptors shown here come from a young man with Graves' ophthalmopathy. Both conserved end residues are part of each CDR3. The D gene is left open where the match is weak.

d_call j_call v_call cdr3_aa
NA TRBJ2-7 TRBV30 CAWSPKPPGGTGEQYF
NA TRBJ2-7 TRBV6-5 CASSYSVGGRSYEQYF
NA TRBJ1-4 TRBV5-1 CASSRDPAEPNEKLFF
NA TRBJ1-2 TRBV29-1 CSVEEEGSRAPSGYTF
TRBD1 TRBJ2-3 TRBV27 CASTQTGDITDTQYF
TRBD2 TRBJ2-1 TRBV19 CASSRRLGLAGGNEQFF
TRBD2 TRBJ2-1 TRBV20-1 CSAYYLAGDHNEQFF
TRBD1 TRBJ1-2 TRBV24-1 CATSDSDRRASNYGYTF
TRBD1 TRBJ1-6 TRBV30 CAWSSDRGISPLHF
NA TRBJ2-7 TRBV5-1 CASSLFPEEQYF
NA TRBJ1-4 TRBV6-1 CASSERGEGDQLFF
TRBD2 TRBJ2-7 TRBV7-6 CASSQGTSGRSEQYF
NA TRBJ1-1 TRBV7-8 CASSSRLNTEAFF
NA TRBJ1-1 TRBV4-2 CASSQDPGRVNTEAFF
TRBD1 TRBJ2-3 TRBV7-9 CASSSGTDSTDTQYF
NA TRBJ2-3 TRBV4-1 CASSQLGGVSTDTQYF
NA TRBJ2-1 TRBV11-3 CASSPPRTREAEQFF
NA TRBJ2-5 TRBV7-9 CASSLREGGQETQYF
NA TRBJ1-1 TRBV7-9 CASSLGIAEAFF
TRBD1 TRBJ2-1 TRBV5-1 CASIFGTGGNEQFF
TRBD1 TRBJ1-5 TRBV12-3/TRBV12-4 CASSFRTGSNQPQHF
TRBD1 TRBJ2-1 TRBV7-9 CASSSGTGGNEQFF
NA TRBJ2-3 TRBV20-1 CSAAPSGPQNTDTQYF
NA TRBJ2-7 TRBV7-2 CASSLAPPYEQYF
TRBD2 TRBJ2-1 TRBV7-8 CASSLEGLRLAGSYNEQFF
NA TRBJ1-2 TRBV29-1 CSVATGAGIVYGYTF
TRBD1 TRBJ1-1 TRBV10-1 CASSRGQGMNTEAFF
TRBD2 TRBJ2-7 TRBV7-2 CASSGGTSGGYEQYF
TRBD1 TRBJ2-5 TRBV6-1 CASSELTGSWETQYF
NA TRBJ2-3 TRBV7-2 CASSQDDSTDTQYF
NA TRBJ1-2 TRBV5-1 CASSLGQGNYGYTF
NA TRBJ1-1 TRBV6-1 CASRNVGPLNTEAFF
TRBD2 TRBJ2-3 TRBV13 CASSRLAGAWGTDTQYF
TRBD1 TRBJ1-1 TRBV5-1 CASSPQGAQATEAFF
NA TRBJ2-5 TRBV3-1 CASSQNPAWGDLAETQYF
NA TRBJ1-3 TRBV6-1 CASTRTAYSGNTIYF
TRBD2 TRBJ2-4 TRBV13 CASSNASGVNIQYF
NA TRBJ1-5 TRBV12-3/TRBV12-4 CASSYRTHQPQHF